These 24 T cell receptor beta chains were all obtained from the same sample, sequenced in a study of response to subunit inactivated influenza vaccine. One entry per CDR3 protein, called by TCRdb with MiXCR from the RT-PCR reads. Among roughly 500,000 distinct CDR3 sequences, approximately 17% were seen once, and the ten largest hold approximately 3%. The specimen comprised CD4+ T cells sorted from PBMCs, sampled roughly 24 months after vaccination. All receptors come from a man between 50 and 75 years old who received an inactivated influenza vaccine.

A few counts support this clonotype. This chain links TRBV20-1 with TRBJ1-5, with D unresolved. V lost 2 bases to trimming and J lost 1 base, with 9 bases between them. CDR3 length: 14 residues. Germline V gene lookup returns CDR1 DFQATT and CDR2 SNEGSKA (reference sequence). The CDR3 DNA reads as TGCAGTGCTAGATCAGGCTTGAGCAATCAGCCCCAGCATTTT. It specifies CSARSGLSNQPQHF.

This clonotype has just a few counts. The chain joins TRBV29-1 to TRBJ2-2, with TRBD2 matching over 9 bases. CDR3 size: 14 residues. J was trimmed by 2 bases and V by 5 bases; bases with no gene match: 3. Germline V lookup: CDR1 SQVTM, CDR2 ANQGSEA. CDR3: CSVRGGVNTGELFF. The CDR3 DNA follows: TGCAGCGTTCGCGGGGGGGTTAACACCGGGGAGCTGTTTTTT.

The rearrangement joins TRBV20-1 to TRBJ1-2; a weak D match, TRBD1 (5 bases). The germline V gene has CDR1 DFQATT and CDR2 SNEGSKA (reference sequence). CDR3 length equals 12 residues. Trimming removed 3 bases from V and 4 bases from J, with 9 bases in between. CDR3 DNA sequence: TGCAGTGCTAGTACCGGGGGCTATGGCTACACCTTC. Translated, it gives CSASTGGYGYTF.

This clonotype was seen only a few times. This chain joins TRBV28 and TRBJ2-3, with D possibly matching TRBD2 (6 bases). Germline-derived CDR1 and CDR2 are MDHEN and SYDVKM. V lost 6 bases, J lost 6 bases, and 13 bases lay in between. The CDR3 sequence is 13 residues long. The CDR3 bases are TGTGCCAGCAGGGACACGGGGGTGGATACGCAGTATTTT. Translating gives CASRDTGVDTQYF.

This clonotype has just a few counts. The chain carries TRBV6-1 and TRBJ2-1; 8 bases align to TRBD2. V was clipped by 11 bases and J by 4 bases; unmatched bases: 7. The CDR3 has 13 residues. From germline, CDR1 is MNHNS and CDR2 SASEGT. CDR3 in DNA: TGTGCCGCCAGCCGGGGGGGTTACAATGAGCAGTTCTTC. This encodes CAASRGGYNEQFF.

This clonotype was observed a few times. The chain links TRBV27 to TRBJ2-7; D is perhaps TRBD1 (5 bases). Trimming removed 1 base at V and 2 bases at J, with 12 bases between. CDR1 and CDR2 from the germline V gene are MNHEY and SMNVEV (reference sequence). The CDR3 spans 15 residues. DNA of the CDR3: TGTGCCAGCAGTTTATTCCCCAGGGCCACCTACGAGCAGTACTTC. It yields the protein CASSLFPRATYEQYF.

With regard to this clonotype: Since a much larger clone is just one base distant, this may be a read error. The rearrangement uses TRBV3-1 and TRBJ2-1; TRBD1 agrees at 10 bases. The germline CDR1 and CDR2 sequences are LGHDT and YNNKEL (reference sequence). CDR3 length: 16 residues. The CDR3 protein is CAGSQVVGQGQIEQFF. The DNA for the CDR3 is TGTGCCGGCAGCCAAGTTGTGGGACAGGGGCAGATTGAGCAGTTCTTC.

The chain recombines TRBV20-1 with TRBJ1-5; 7 bases are shared with TRBD1. V gave up 6 bases and J gave up 4 bases; unmatched junction bases: 9. The CDR3 runs 14 residues. Looked up from germline, CDR1 is DFQATT and CDR2 is SNEGSKA (reference sequence). The CDR3 DNA reads as TGCAGTGCCAGATCCGGGACAGAGAATCAGCCCCAGCATTTT. This translates into CSARSGTENQPQHF.

This clonotype has just a few counts. The V and J genes are TRBV29-1 and TRBJ2-1; D gene ambiguous. The germline V and J ends were trimmed by 0 bases and 4 bases, with 13 bases remaining between them. CDR1 and CDR2 (germline): SQVTM, ANQGSEA. There are 15 residues in the CDR3. DNA of the CDR3: TGCAGCGTTGAAGATCAGGAGCTAGGTTACAATGAGCAGTTCTTC. Protein sequence: CSVEDQELGYNEQFF.

This clonotype has only a few counts. V and J are TRBV12-3 or TRBV12-4 and TRBJ1-1; D is unclear. The germline V and J ends were trimmed by 4 bases and 1 base, with 13 bases remaining between them. This CDR3 is 15 amino acids long. The CDR3: CASSSALAGNTEAFF. The CDR3, as DNA: TGTGCCAGCAGTTCCGCCCTGGCGGGGAACACTGAAGCTTTCTTT.

The chain employs TRBV10-1 and TRBJ1-5, with a tentative D call TRBD1 (5 bases). The CDR3 length is 14 residues. Germline CDR1 WNHNN, CDR2 SYGVQD (reference sequence). The V end lost 5 bases, the J end lost 7 bases, and 15 bases lay between the germline ends. CDR3 in amino acids: CASSPQGLGQPQHF. The CDR3 nucleotides are TGCGCCAGCAGTCCCCAGGGCTTAGGCCAGCCCCAGCATTTT.

There are a few counts of this clonotype. V usage is TRBV12-3 or TRBV12-4 and J usage is TRBJ2-7; a weak D match, TRBD2 (5 bases). The CDR3 is 14 residues long. The V end lost 1 base, the J end lost 5 bases, and 12 bases lay between the germline ends. This CDR3 reads CASSLEWLAHEQYF. The CDR3 bases are TGTGCCAGCAGTTTAGAGTGGCTAGCCCACGAGCAGTACTTC.

This clonotype showed up just a few times. This CDR3 is CASSITGGTEAFF. The CDR3 DNA is TGTGCCAGCAGTATAACAGGGGGCACTGAAGCTTTCTTT. The chain employs TRBV12-3 or TRBV12-4 and TRBJ1-1, with 8 bases identical to TRBD1. This CDR3 has 13 residues. Unmatched junction bases numbered 3, after V lost 5 bases and J lost 4 bases.

This clonotype was detected a few times. The V gene is TRBV5-5, the J gene TRBJ1-2, with TRBD1 identical over 11 bases. Trimming took 4 bases from V and 7 from J; bases not matched to a gene: 6. The germline gives CDR1 SGHKS, CDR2 YYEKEE (reference sequence). The CDR3 has 14 amino acids. This chain's CDR3 is CASSGQGAMGGYTF. CDR3 nucleotide sequence: TGTGCCAGCAGCGGACAGGGGGCGATGGGTGGCTACACCTTC.

The CDR3 nucleotides are TGCGCCAGCAGCAACGGACTAGCGGGAGGCGTCTACGAGCAGTACTTC. This encodes CASSNGLAGGVYEQYF. This chain connects TRBV5-1 to TRBJ2-7, with 14 bases identical to TRBD2. Germline V gene data show CDR1 as SGHRS and CDR2 as YFSETQ. V lost 4 bases to trimming and J lost 3 bases; unmatched junction nucleotides: 6. The CDR3 consists of 16 residues. Filled out from reference TRBV5-1 and TRBJ2-7, the complete variable domain reads KAGVTQTPRYLIKTRGQQVTLSCSPISGHRSVSWYQQTPGQGLQFLFEYFSETQRNKGNFPGRFSGRQFSNSRSEMNVSTLELGDSALYLCASSNGLAGGVYEQYFGPGTRLTVT.

The J gene is TRBJ2-5, the V gene TRBV5-1, with 9 bases identical to TRBD2. The length of the CDR3 is 16 residues. The trim removed 0 bases at V and 1 base at J, leaving 4 bases unmatched. CDR1 and CDR2 (germline): SGHRS, YFSETQ. As DNA, the CDR3 is TGCGCCAGCAGCTTGGCCCAGACTAGCGGCCAAGAGACCCAGTACTTC. This gives the protein CASSLAQTSGQETQYF.

In this sample, this clonotype turned up a few times. This chain joins TRBV20-1 and TRBJ2-3; perhaps D is TRBD1 or TRBD2 (5 bases each). The germline V gene has CDR1 DFQATT and CDR2 SNEGSKA (reference sequence). Deletions cut 3 bases from V and 0 bases from J, with 10 bases between. The length of the CDR3 is 14 residues. The CDR3 bases are TGCAGTGCTAGGGGGGTGGGGAGCACAGATACGCAGTATTTT. It yields the protein CSARGVGSTDTQYF.

The genes are TRBV3-1 and TRBJ2-5, with TRBD2 matching 11 bases. With 3 bases clipped from V and 5 bases from J, the junction kept 8 bases outside the gene matches. The CDR3 length is 16 residues. Germline V gene sequence: CDR1 LGHDT, CDR2 YNNKEL (reference sequence). CDR3: CASSHRLAGRLETQYF. The CDR3 DNA follows: TGTGCCAGCAGCCACCGACTAGCGGGAAGGCTGGAGACCCAGTACTTC.

This clonotype came up many times. The chain joins TRBV5-1 to TRBJ2-1, with a tentative D call TRBD2 (6 bases). The V gene's germline CDR1 is SGHRS and CDR2 YFSETQ. CDR3 length equals 15 residues. Trimming removed 5 bases from V and 0 bases from J, with 12 bases in between. The CDR3 DNA sequence: TGCGCCAGCAGATCTAGCGTGAGCTCCTACAATGAGCAGTTCTTC. Its translation is CASRSSVSSYNEQFF. Combining the CDR3 with reference TRBV5-1 and TRBJ2-1 gives the whole variable domain KAGVTQTPRYLIKTRGQQVTLSCSPISGHRSVSWYQQTPGQGLQFLFEYFSETQRNKGNFPGRFSGRQFSNSRSEMNVSTLELGDSALYLCASRSSVSSYNEQFFGPGTRLTVL.

This clonotype has only a few counts. CDR3 amino acids: CASNRDRGSYEQYF. In DNA form, the CDR3 reads TGCGCCAGCAACCGAGACAGGGGTTCCTACGAGCAGTACTTC. The V call is TRBV4-1, the J call TRBJ2-7; 8 bases are a match to TRBD1. This CDR3 has 14 residues. Germline CDR1 MGHRA, CDR2 YSYEKL. V lost 7 bases to trimming and J lost 1 base; unmatched junction nucleotides: 6.

This clonotype came up a few times. The chain joins TRBV12-3 or TRBV12-4 to TRBJ2-3; no firm D call. The CDR3 loop spans 12 amino acids. V was pared by 3 bases and J by 6 bases, with 7 bases between. As DNA, the CDR3 is TGTGCCAGCAGTTTTTATCCGGATACGCAGTATTTT. Its translation is CASSFYPDTQYF.

The chain has TRBV4-3 and TRBJ2-2, with D perhaps matching TRBD2 (5 bases). Trimming shortened V by 2 bases and J by 8 bases, and 9 bases separated the two germline ends. Germline assignment: CDR1 LGHNA and CDR2 YSLEER. CDR3 length: 13 residues. Here the CDR3 DNA reads TGCGCCAGCAGCCAACTCGGGGTAGGGGAGCTGTTTTTT. Amino acid sequence: CASSQLGVGELFF.

The gene calls are TRBV10-2 and TRBJ2-7; TRBD1 is a possible D gene (6 bases). V was trimmed by 3 bases and J by 4 bases, leaving 13 bases between them. This CDR3 contains 14 residues. Germline V gene sequence: CDR1 WSHSY, CDR2 SAAADI. This CDR3 reads CASSDPGRGYEQYF. The CDR3 DNA reads TGCGCCAGCAGTGACCCGGGCAGGGGATACGAGCAGTACTTC.

V gene TRBV7-2 combines with J gene TRBJ2-5; 10 bases line up with TRBD1. Per the germline V gene, CDR1 is SGHTA and CDR2 is FQGNSA. J lost 6 bases, V lost 8 bases, and 9 bases had no gene match. The CDR3 sequence is 14 residues long. The CDR3 DNA is TGTGCCAGCTCAGGACAGGGGGTCACGCAGACCCAGTACTTC. Protein product: CASSGQGVTQTQYF. The full variable domain, completed using reference TRBV7-2 and TRBJ2-5, is GAGVSQSPSNKVTEKGKDVELRCDPISGHTALYWYRQSLGQGLEFLIYFQGNSAPDKSGLPSDRFSAERTGGSVSTLTIQRTQQEDSAVYLCASSGQGVTQTQYFGPGTRLLVL.